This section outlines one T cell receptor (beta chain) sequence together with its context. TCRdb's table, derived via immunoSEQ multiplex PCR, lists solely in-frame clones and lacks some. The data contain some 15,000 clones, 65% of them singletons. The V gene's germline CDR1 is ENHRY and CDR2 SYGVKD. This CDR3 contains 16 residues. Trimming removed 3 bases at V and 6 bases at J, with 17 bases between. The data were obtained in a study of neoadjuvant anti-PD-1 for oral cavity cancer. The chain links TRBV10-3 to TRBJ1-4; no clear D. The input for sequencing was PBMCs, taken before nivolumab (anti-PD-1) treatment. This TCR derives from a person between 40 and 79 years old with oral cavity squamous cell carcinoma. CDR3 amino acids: CAISDRTANGDEKLFF. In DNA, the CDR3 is TGTGCCATCAGTGACCGGACGGCCAACGGGGATGAAAAACTGTTTTTT.